Below, one TCR beta chain is given with its context. This clonotype was seen many times. The target of this receptor is not known. Within one base of it there is no much larger clone, and no base qualities were kept. The data were produced on an Illumina NovaSeq 6000. TCRalpha and TCRbeta cDNA libraries were constructed by 5'RACE with constant-segment primers, with sample barcodes and unique molecular identifiers being introduced. Trizol reagent was used to extract RNA from every sample. Libraries were amplified in two PCR steps, with a second sample barcode and Illumina TruSeq adapters added in the second step. Sequencing of libraries was performed on an Illumina NovaSeq with 2 x 150 bp paired-end reads. On the study's bioinformatics: Reads were demultiplexed and collapsed into UMI-guided consensus sequences with migec v1.2.7. Using mixcr v2.1.11, UMI consensuses were aligned to TRA and TRB V and J templates and then assembled into clonotypes. Clonotypes were classified as expanded or contracted when called significant by both edgeR and NoisET, with noise models trained on biological replicates. edgeR calls used a false discovery rate-adjusted p below 0.01 and a log2 fold-change threshold of 1. As an exploratory analysis of dynamics, max-normalized trajectories of the 1000 most abundant clonotypes were examined with PCA combined with hierarchical clustering. Each responding clone was given a CD4 or CD8 phenotype based on the CD4+ and CD8+ repertoires, which had been sequenced separately. TCRdb reprocessing: public reads trimmed at Q25 with fastp, clones called with MiXCR, in-frame beta chains kept. CDR3 protein duplicates are merged, each entry listing the most common genes and DNA. TCRdb's processing, not the authors' own work, is the source of the V and J calls. The sample includes 240,000 or so distinct CDR3 sequences, with over 9% observed a single time. The top ten clones comprise roughly 21% of the sample.

This record comes from a study of T-cell memory formation after mild COVID-19 (dated by TCRdb to the early 2020s). About the full investigation: Most TCR sequence clusters were specific to one of the two donors. Longitudinal TCRalpha and TCRbeta repertoire sequencing tracked T-cell clones expanding and contracting after mild COVID-19 in two donors. The cohort comprised two young, previously healthy adult volunteers, one female and one male.

Unmatched junction bases come to 8, with V trimmed by 6 bases and J by 3 bases. CDR1 and CDR2, looked up from the germline V gene, are SGHRS and YFSETQ. Including cysteine and phenylalanine, the CDR3 has 14 amino acids. Only CDR3 DNA remains: 42 bases, in frame from the first base. The paper as a whole reports these results and caveats: SARS-CoV-2 specificity of the second-wave clones peaking on day 37 was not confirmed. From day 15 to 85, contracting clones showed balanced CD4/CD8 phenotypes, whereas a second wave of clones that expanded from day 15 to 37 leaned towards CD4+. Contracting CD4+ clones turned up mainly in the CM and EM memory subsets, whereas EMRA was where CD8+ clones were enriched. Only a couple of mild cases were covered in the study, and larger cohorts including severe cases with pre-infection samples were considered necessary. Some responding clones were detected in pre-infection memory, which suggested that pre-existing cross-reactive memory T cells had joined the SARS-CoV-2 response.

PBMCs were isolated by Ficoll-Paque density gradient centrifugation. Material for sequencing was PBMCs or a T cell subset sorted from them (not recorded which). The sequence derives from a man younger than 30 who had mild COVID-19 (a few samples of this study predate the infection). The sample titles of this study are shuffled in the database, so cell type and time point are left out; the donor was told from shared clones. Recombination linked TRBV5-1 to TRBJ2-7, with 8 bases in between that match TRBD1. CDR3 loop: CASKNQGAIYEQYF. In nucleotide form, the sequence is TGCGCCAGCAAAAACCAGGGGGCGATCTACGAGCAGTACTTC.